This TCR beta chain was sequenced during a study of blood T cells in healthy people across ages. This CDR3 has 13 amino acids. The V end was cut by 5 bases, the J end by 5 bases, with 12 bases between. Then a second PCR, running roughly 7 to 11 cycles, was carried out with a sample-barcoded 5' primer and a J-beta primer mix. Via MiXCR, TCRdb re-called the 5' RACE reads, giving one row per CDR3 protein. The repertoire holds hundreds of thousands of distinct CDR3 sequences, with around 50% as singletons. Donors were systemically healthy Caucasian individuals from Russia aged roughly 6 to 95 years. This chain uses TRBV12-3 or TRBV12-4 with TRBJ2-5; D is uncertain. Source material: blood. This receptor was obtained from a man at least 80 years old in good health. The CDR3 sequence is CASSVGPAETQYF. The CDR3 DNA reads as TGTGCCAGCAGTGTGGGCCCGGCGGAGACCCAGTACTTC.